A selection of T cell receptor beta chains follows, all from one sample in a study of T cell repertoires in cytomegalovirus infection. TCRdb reanalysed the reads using MiXCR and keeps one entry per CDR3 protein. The sample includes over 100,000 distinct CDR3 sequences, about 28% of them seen just once. Their target antigens are unknown. Material: CD8+ T cells from cultured PBMCs, obtained from culture after CMV antigen stimulation. The origin of the receptors is a human donor in good health (CMV status not recorded). Some clones in this sample may be carry-over from other donors' samples. Each CDR3 is given with its conserved first and last residue.

TRBV29-1 CSVEGGDLQTETQYF
TRBV27 CASRGEGQSYEQYF
TRBV7-8 CASRWTSGGTDTQYF
TRBV7-8 CAIVSPNTGELFF
TRBV2 CASSAIDSYDEQYF
TRBV19 CASSIDQPVGFGITDTQYF
TRBV7-2 CASSARQFGEQPQHF
TRBV4-1 CASSPGLAAQYF
TRBV3-1 CASSRLLSTGVLTF
TRBV16 CASSQMTGITEAFF
TRBV14 CASSQGPWAEAFF
TRBV27 CASSTTWVQTQYF
TRBV12-5 CASGPADRGGNEQFF
TRBV12-3/TRBV12-4 CASSLVGLETQYF
TRBV28 CASTPLGVNSGANVLTF
TRBV20-1 CSGRGLAVNNEQFF
TRBV6-8 CASSYFGGDGYGYTF
TRBV7-2 CASSLDFPPGELFF
TRBV19 CASSMTPYSNQPQHF
TRBV7-9 CASSNRDGEQYF
TRBV4-3 CASSQEGAGVGTEAFF
TRBV4-2 CASSQEESQAYNEQFF
TRBV14 CASSQEAIAGYTDTQYF
TRBV20-1 CSASPGMNEQYF
TRBV6-5 CASSYSAGGLEQYF
TRBV11-2 CASSVGQGRSYEQYF
TRBV20-1 CSAAQGAGQPQHF
TRBV19 CASSIRRGLMAMNTEAFF
TRBV7-9 CASSSLSDTQYF
TRBV4-1 CASTPLGGGMTDTQYF
TRBV20-1 CSARDLTGESDGYTF
TRBV4-1 CASSLQENQPQHF
TRBV27 CASPQGLRIEAFF
TRBV7-8 CASSLVVSEYGYTF
TRBV20-1 CSAGTGGSYNEQFF
TRBV7-6 CASSSGLNEKLFF
TRBV29-1 CSAEEQGSYEQYF
TRBV7-8 CASSLAGGTLHNEQFF
TRBV6-6 CASSAQRGGTGELFF
TRBV19 CASSIDPTGGANTEAFF
TRBV28 CASSPLQGSNQPQHF
TRBV20-1 CSALYPDPGQGTYGYTF
TRBV4-1 CASSQAWGRGNTEAFF
TRBV7-9 CASSFHDRQGFGSTIYF
TRBV20-1 CSARWDREAFF
TRBV5-8 CASSLGHDTEAFF
TRBV19 CASSGTGKSSLLWTF
TRBV2 CASSDREQFF